The 31 T cell receptor beta chains reported below all come from one sample, sequenced in a study of regulatory T cells in long-lasting Graves disease. Combining iRepertoire HTBI primers with Arm-PCR of CDR3 regions, the authors built TCR beta libraries. A single record per CDR3 protein comes from TCRdb applying MiXCR to the multiplex PCR reads. The sample shows some 230,000 distinct CDR3 sequences, around 16% of them seen only once. Described time point: newly diagnosed GD, antithyroid drugs for less than 3 months. The TCR library was made from RNA that had been extracted from PBMCs in TRIzol. The sample consisted of peripheral blood mononuclear cells (PBMCs), taken at new diagnosis, from a patient treated with antithyroid drugs. The receptors originated from a female donor with Graves disease.

This clonotype was counted at least ten times. The J gene is TRBJ1-5, the V gene TRBV6-5; D gene uncertain. CDR3 length equals 16 residues. From germline, CDR1 is MNHEY and CDR2 SVGAGI. Trimming removed 4 bases from V and 2 bases from J, with 15 bases in between. The CDR3 region has the DNA TGTGCCAGCAGTTCCGCCCGCGGGGATGGCAATCAGCCCCAGCATTTT. This codes for CASSSARGDGNQPQHF.

The V call is TRBV24-1, the J call TRBJ2-2; 10 nucleotides line up with TRBD2. The CDR3 is 15 residues long. V trimming: 5 bases; J trimming: 5 bases; junction bases outside the gene matches: 4. CDR1 is KGHDR and CDR2 is SFDVKD in the germline V gene. Here the CDR3 DNA reads TGTGCCACCAGTGGTAATAGCGGGAGGACCGGGGAGCTGTTTTTT. This encodes CATSGNSGRTGELFF.

This clonotype has at least ten counts. V and J are TRBV7-9 and TRBJ2-1; D not resolved. Germline CDR1 reads SEHNR; CDR2 reads FQNEAQ (reference sequence). This CDR3 has 13 residues. V was trimmed by 1 base and J by 6 bases, leaving 7 bases between them. In DNA, the CDR3 is TGTGCCAGCAGCTTAGGCTCACTCAATGAGCAGTTCTTC. The encoded protein is CASSLGSLNEQFF.

CDR3 bases: TGTGCCAGCATCTACAGGGGTGGCAATCAGCCCCAGCATTTT. Amino acids: CASIYRGGNQPQHF. V usage is TRBV28 and J usage is TRBJ1-5, with 7 bases lining up with TRBD1. V was pared by 7 bases and J by 2 bases, with 5 bases of the junction left unmatched. This CDR3 is 14 amino acids long. In germline, CDR1 is MDHEN, CDR2 SYDVKM.

This clonotype was found many times. The chain is built from TRBV24-1 and TRBJ2-1; D gene uncertain. The CDR3 consists of 12 residues. CDR1 KGHDR and CDR2 SFDVKD come from the germline V gene. V gave up 4 bases and J gave up 4 bases, with 4 bases separating them. CDR3 coding DNA: TGTGCCACCAGTGACTCATACAATGAGCAGTTCTTC. Amino acid sequence: CATSDSYNEQFF.

This clonotype was recorded many times. The chain employs TRBV12-3 or TRBV12-4 and TRBJ1-3; D gene ambiguous. The CDR3 is 14 amino acids. V was clipped by 1 base and J by 3 bases, with 7 bases between them. CDR3 sequence: CASSLEGIGNTIYF. CDR3 in DNA: TGTGCCAGCAGTTTAGAAGGGATTGGAAACACCATATATTTT.

This clonotype was counted a few times. The V and J genes are TRBV7-2 and TRBJ2-1, with D perhaps assigned TRBD1 or TRBD2 (5 bases each). This CDR3 has 14 amino acids. Trimming cost V 3 bases and J 7 bases, with 13 bases left between them. CDR1 and CDR2 from the germline V gene are SGHTA and FQGNSA. The CDR3 region is CASSFLGPNNEQFF. The CDR3 nucleotides read TGTGCCAGCAGCTTCCTGGGACCGAATAATGAGCAGTTCTTC.

V gene TRBV11-3 combines with J gene TRBJ2-7, with TRBD2 identical over 7 bases. Losses at the gene ends were 5 bases for V and 0 bases for J; bases not matched to a gene: 7. CDR1 and CDR2 from the germline V gene are SGHNT and YENEEA. The CDR3 contains 15 residues. Here the CDR3 reads CASSPSGMGSYEQYF. In DNA form, the CDR3 reads TGTGCCAGCAGCCCCAGCGGGATGGGCTCCTACGAGCAGTACTTC. The entire variable domain, with the rest obtained from reference TRBV11-3 and TRBJ2-7, is as follows: EAGVVQSPRYKIIEKKQPVAFWCNPISGHNTLYWYLQNLGQGPELLIRYENEEAVDDSQLPKDRFSAERLKGVDSTLKIQPAELGDSAVYLCASSPSGMGSYEQYFGPGTRLTVT.

Details on this clonotype: Being one base from a much bigger clone, this may be a read error. The V gene is TRBV28, the J gene TRBJ2-1, with D hard to call. Germline assignment: CDR1 MDHEN and CDR2 SYDVKM. There are 11 residues in the CDR3. CDR3 nucleotides: TGTGCCAGCAGTGCCTCTTTGATGCAGTCCTTC. Residues: CASSASLMQSF. The full variable domain, in which reference TRBV28 and TRBJ2-1 provide the parts outside the CDR3, is DVKVTQSSRYLVKRTGEKVFLECVQDMDHENMFWYRQDPGLGLRLIYFSYDVKMKEKGDIPEGYSVSREKKERFSLILESASTNQTSMYLCASSASLMQSFGPGTRLTVL.

This clonotype was detected a few times. This chain links TRBV11-1 with TRBJ2-1, with D perhaps matching TRBD1 (6 bases). This CDR3 spans 15 amino acids. Germline V lookup: CDR1 SGHAT, CDR2 FQDESV (reference sequence). With 2 bases removed from V and 4 bases from J, the gap between germline ends came to 12 bases. This CDR3 is CASSLWDTKYNEQFF. The CDR3, as DNA: TGTGCCAGCAGCTTATGGGACACAAAATACAATGAGCAGTTCTTC.

This clonotype has ten or more counts. This chain connects TRBV28 to TRBJ1-5; 8 nucleotides agree with TRBD1. Trimming cost V 6 bases and J 6 bases; bases outside gene matches: 10. The CDR3 runs to 15 residues. CDR1 MDHEN and CDR2 SYDVKM come from the germline V gene. The CDR3 region has the DNA TGTGCCAGCAGCCCCGGGACAGGAGGGACTCAGCCCCAGCATTTT. It specifies CASSPGTGGTQPQHF.

This clonotype was counted between two and nine times. This may come from a read error, since a much larger clone is one base off. The V and J genes are TRBV20-1 and TRBJ2-1; no clear D gene. Trimming cost V 0 bases and J 2 bases, with 11 bases left between them. This CDR3 comprises 15 residues. CDR1 and CDR2 (germline): DFQATT, SNEGSKA (reference sequence). CDR3 protein: CSARDGLRAYNEQFF. The DNA for the CDR3 is TGCAGTGCTAGAGACGGGCTCCGTGCCTACAATGAGCAGTTCTTC.

In this sample, this clonotype turned up many times. The chain is built from TRBV24-1 and TRBJ2-1; 9 nucleotides match TRBD2. Looked up from germline, CDR1 is KGHDR and CDR2 is SFDVKD. J was trimmed by 3 bases and V by 2 bases; bases with no gene match: 4. The CDR3 covers 16 residues. The CDR3 DNA reads as TGTGCCACCAGTGATTCCTTTAGCGGGAGCTACAATGAGCAGTTCTTC. Residues: CATSDSFSGSYNEQFF.

This clonotype has a handful of counts. This chain links TRBV6-1 with TRBJ2-3, with 13 positions matching TRBD2. This CDR3 spans 15 amino acids. With V trimmed by 6 bases and J by 6 bases, 6 bases remained unmatched. The germline CDR1 and CDR2 sequences are MNHNS and SASEGT. This chain's CDR3 is CASRRLAGGTDTQYF. The CDR3 coding sequence is TGTGCCAGCAGGAGACTAGCGGGAGGAACGGATACGCAGTATTTT.

This chain joins TRBV4-3 and TRBJ2-2; 10 bases align to TRBD2. Unmatched junction bases numbered 8, after V lost 2 bases and J lost 2 bases. The CDR3 length is 18 residues. Per the germline V gene, CDR1 is LGHNA and CDR2 is YSLEER. CDR3 bases: TGCGCCAGCAGCCAAAACCCCGCTAGCGGGAGTAACACCGGGGAGCTGTTTTTT. This translates into CASSQNPASGSNTGELFF.

This clonotype was detected only a few times. The chain recombines TRBV7-2 with TRBJ2-1; possible D gene TRBD2, 6 bases. This CDR3 is built from 14 residues. Germline V gene sequence: CDR1 SGHTA, CDR2 FQGNSA. V lost 2 bases, J lost 5 bases, and 10 bases lay in between. The CDR3 nucleotides are TGTGCCAGCAGCTTATACGCGGGGCACAATGAGCAGTTCTTC. Its protein product is CASSLYAGHNEQFF.

This clonotype was seen at least ten times. The gene calls are TRBV27 and TRBJ2-7; the D call may be TRBD1 or TRBD2 (5 bases each). Looked up from germline, CDR1 is MNHEY and CDR2 is SMNVEV (reference sequence). The CDR3 covers 15 residues. Between the trimmed V and J ends, which lost 4 bases and 2 bases, there was a span of 15 bases. In DNA, the CDR3 is TGTGCCAGCAGTTCCCGAGGGGCCTTGGCCTACGAGCAGTACTTC. This encodes CASSSRGALAYEQYF.

The chain recombines TRBV6-1 with TRBJ2-2, with a weak D call TRBD2 (6 bases). Trimming pared 7 bases from V and 0 bases from J, leaving 9 bases between. Germline assignment: CDR1 MNHNS and CDR2 SASEGT. The CDR3 has 14 amino acids. Here the CDR3 DNA reads TGTGCCAGCACATGGGGGGCGAACACCGGGGAGCTGTTTTTT. This encodes CASTWGANTGELFF.

As regards this clonotype: It is likely a read error: a sequence one base away is far more abundant. The chain employs TRBV28 and TRBJ2-3; no clear D. The last part of the DNA fits TRBJ1-1 better; the J call may be wrong. The germline CDR1 and CDR2 sequences are MDHEN and SYDVKM. The CDR3 runs 14 residues. CDR3 sequence: CASSLSSAMAEAFF. CDR3 in DNA: TGTGCCAGCAGCCTATCGTCCGCGATGGCTGAAGCTTTCTTT.

At least ten counts were recorded for this clonotype. The CDR3 protein is CASSLGGAKNIQYF. CDR3 nucleotides: TGTGCCAGCAGTTTGGGTGGAGCCAAAAACATTCAGTACTTC. This chain connects TRBV12-3 or TRBV12-4 to TRBJ2-4; D is uncertain. V was pared by 3 bases and J by 0 bases, with 6 bases between. The CDR3 consists of 14 residues.

This clonotype has a count of ten or more. V gene TRBV7-9 combines with J gene TRBJ1-1; D is perhaps TRBD1 (5 bases). Germline CDR1 SEHNR, CDR2 FQNEAQ (reference sequence). With 8 bases removed from V and 3 bases from J, the gap between germline ends came to 10 bases. The CDR3 consists of 12 residues. CDR3 DNA: TGTGCCAGCGGGACCTCTTACACTGAAGCTTTCTTT. This encodes CASGTSYTEAFF.

The table lists this clonotype with many counts. This chain connects TRBV24-1 to TRBJ2-1, with 8 bases lining up with TRBD1. Germline V lookup: CDR1 KGHDR, CDR2 SFDVKD. This CDR3 has 17 residues. The V and J ends lost 2 bases and 7 bases, in that order; junction bases with no gene match: 12. CDR3 coding DNA: TGTGCCACCAGTGATTCCCATCTGACAGGGGTTAGGAATGAGCAGTTCTTC. This gives the protein CATSDSHLTGVRNEQFF.

This clonotype was recorded many times. V and J are TRBV19 and TRBJ2-3; D gene uncertain. This CDR3 comprises 14 residues. The V and J ends lost 6 bases and 2 bases respectively, with 12 bases between them. CDR1 LNHDA and CDR2 SQIVND come from the germline V gene (reference sequence). CDR3 protein: CASRTEYNTDTQYF. CDR3 bases: TGTGCCAGTAGAACAGAATATAACACAGATACGCAGTATTTT. Complete variable domain (other parts from reference TRBV19 and TRBJ2-3): DGGITQSPKYLFRKEGQNVTLSCEQNLNHDAMYWYRQDPGQGLRLIYYSQIVNDFQKGDIAEGYSVSREKKESFPLTVTSAQKNPTAFYLCASRTEYNTDTQYFGPGTRLTVL.

The V call is TRBV5-1, the J call TRBJ2-3, with 12 bases fitting TRBD1. V lost 0 bases to trimming and J lost 7 bases; unmatched junction nucleotides: 6. Germline V gene sequence: CDR1 SGHRS, CDR2 YFSETQ. The CDR3 loop spans 16 amino acids. The CDR3 is CASSLAGTGGINTQYF. CDR3 in DNA: TGCGCCAGCAGCTTGGCAGGGACAGGGGGCATTAATACGCAGTATTTT.

This clonotype occurred many times. This chain links TRBV3-1 with TRBJ2-1; D gene uncertain. Germline V CDR1 and CDR2: LGHDT, YNNKEL (reference sequence). Trimming stripped 3 bases from V and 5 bases from J, with 14 bases between. The CDR3 length is 15 residues. CDR3 bases: TGTGCCAGCAGCCAGGACCTCAACGGCCACAATGAGCAGTTCTTC. Translating it yields CASSQDLNGHNEQFF.

This clonotype occurred many times. This chain links TRBV6-1 with TRBJ2-6, with D perhaps TRBD1 or TRBD2 (5 bases each). This CDR3 has 15 amino acids. Germline CDR1 reads MNHNS; CDR2 reads SASEGT. V shed 6 bases and J shed 1 base, with 10 bases lying between them. The CDR3, as DNA: TGTGCCAGCAGAGGGACGGAGTCTGGGGCCAACGTCCTGACTTTC. It specifies CASRGTESGANVLTF.

This clonotype was observed at least ten times. The gene calls are TRBV20-1 and TRBJ2-7, with TRBD1 matching 8 bases. The CDR3 is 13 amino acids. J was trimmed by 6 bases and V by 4 bases; bases with no gene match: 8. The germline gives CDR1 DFQATT, CDR2 SNEGSKA (reference sequence). The CDR3 region is CSATQGASGEQYF. The CDR3 nucleotides read TGCAGTGCTACCCAGGGGGCGTCGGGCGAGCAGTACTTC.

This clonotype was detected only a few times. This is likely an artifact of a read error, given a far larger clone one base away. The J gene is TRBJ2-5, the V gene TRBV24-1; 9 bases agree with TRBD2. The last part of the DNA fits TRBJ2-1 better; the J call may be wrong. Germline V CDR1 and CDR2: KGHDR, SFDVKD. This CDR3 has 15 residues. The chain's CDR3 is CATSPLAGGGREQFF. For the CDR3, the DNA is TGTGCCACCAGTCCGTTGGCGGGAGGGGGACGTGAGCAGTTCTTC.

In this sample, this clonotype turned up many times. The chain carries TRBV7-2 and TRBJ2-2; D is undetermined. Trimming removed 1 base at V and 4 bases at J, with 7 bases between. The germline V gene has CDR1 SGHTA and CDR2 FQGNSA. The length of the CDR3 is 14 residues. CDR3 amino acids: CASSLVVSTGELFF. The DNA for the CDR3 is TGTGCCAGCAGCTTAGTAGTGAGCACCGGGGAGCTGTTTTTT.

This rearrangement joins TRBV25-1 to TRBJ2-3; no reliable D call. Trimming cost V 5 bases and J 4 bases, with 7 bases left between them. The CDR3 has 12 residues. The germline V gene has CDR1 MGHDK and CDR2 SYGVNS. The CDR3 nucleotides read TGTGCCAGCAGTAATAGGGCAGATACGCAGTATTTT. Amino acid sequence: CASSNRADTQYF. The full variable domain, completed using reference TRBV25-1 and TRBJ2-3, is EADIYQTPRYLVIGTGKKITLECSQTMGHDKMYWYQQDPGMELHLIHYSYGVNSTEKGDLSSESTVSRIRTEHFPLTLESARPSHTSQYLCASSNRADTQYFGPGTRLTVL.

In its sample, this clonotype was seen many times. CDR3 protein: CASSSKAGGRNEQFF. CDR3 coding DNA: TGTGCCAGCAGTTCCAAAGCGGGAGGGCGAAATGAGCAGTTCTTC. The J gene is TRBJ2-1, the V gene TRBV28; 10 positions agree with TRBD2. The CDR3 has 15 amino acids. Germline V gives CDR1 MDHEN, CDR2 SYDVKM. V was pared by 4 bases and J by 7 bases, with 7 bases of the junction left unmatched.